This passage covers 13 T cell receptor beta chains from one sample sequenced in a study of shared clonotypes between healthy human individuals (dated by TCRdb to about 2020). To prepare the library, the immunoSEQ multiplex PCR assay was applied. The table was pulled from immuneACCESS by TCRdb, which kept in-frame rearrangements only. Such tables lose some clones; where checked, under half of the loss comes from unresolved V genes, and the rest has no known cause. The sample table holds roughly 1.4 million clones, of which approximately 98.5% were seen once. The top ten hold about 0.35% of the sample. Sequenced material: naive CD4+ T cells sorted from blood. This specimen's cell subset or site label, interpreted: CD45RA+ positively selected. Every receptor here comes from a man under 40 in good health.

The chain is built from TRBV29-1 and TRBJ1-3; D is ambiguous. The CDR3 runs to 14 residues. Germline V lookup: CDR1 SQVTM, CDR2 ANQGSEA. V was clipped by 5 bases and J by 0 bases, with 11 bases between them. CDR3: CSVLGDISGNTIYF. For the CDR3, the DNA is TGCAGCGTTCTGGGTGACATCTCTGGAAACACCATATATTTT.

This chain links TRBV6-1 with TRBJ2-2, with D possibly TRBD2 on 5 matching bases. The CDR3 consists of 15 residues. V dropped 4 bases and J dropped 6 bases, with 15 bases sitting between them. Germline CDR1 MNHNS, CDR2 SASEGT. In nucleotides, the CDR3 is TGTGCCAGCAGTGGAGGGTGGGGAGCCGCCGGGGAGCTGTTTTTT. Protein product: CASSGGWGAAGELFF.

The V and J genes are TRBV4-1 and TRBJ2-3; 9 nucleotides match TRBD1. There are 16 residues in the CDR3. Germline assignment: CDR1 MGHRA and CDR2 YSYEKL. Germline trimming cut 5 bases from V and 4 bases from J; bases unmatched to any gene: 10. DNA of the CDR3: TGCGCCAGCAGCTCAAGGAGACGACAGGGGGCAGATACGCAGTATTTT. This codes for CASSSRRRQGADTQYF.

This clone was recorded only once. J is TRBJ2-4 and V is TRBV14, with TRBD2 as a possible D gene (6 bases). V dropped 4 bases and J dropped 8 bases, with 21 bases sitting between them. CDR3 size: 16 residues. CDR1 and CDR2 from the germline V gene are SGHDN and FVKESK. The CDR3 sequence: CASSPMRLGLRDIQYF. DNA of the CDR3: TGTGCCAGCAGCCCGATGAGACTAGGCCTCAGGGACATTCAGTACTTC.

The chain links TRBV2 to TRBJ1-1, with unresolved D. CDR3 length equals 11 residues. With 10 bases removed from V and 8 bases from J, the gap between germline ends came to 14 bases. Germline CDR1 and CDR2: SNHLY and FYNNEI. The CDR3 DNA is TGTGCCACCTCATCAACCGAAGAAGCTTTCTTT. This codes for CATSSTEEAFF.

The chain combines TRBV6-1 with TRBJ1-1; 7 bases agree with TRBD1. Looked up from germline, CDR1 is MNHNS and CDR2 is SASEGT. CDR3 size: 14 residues. V lost 1 base and J lost 4; bases outside the gene matches: 3. Here the CDR3 DNA reads TGTGCCAGCAGTGAAGGACAGGGATTCACTGAAGCTTTCTTT. As protein: CASSEGQGFTEAFF.

The rearrangement uses TRBV5-6 and TRBJ1-5; D possibly corresponds to TRBD1 (5 bases). The CDR3 has 16 amino acids. Trimming left V 1 base short and J 3 bases short, with 14 bases between. Per germline, CDR1 SGHDT and CDR2 YYEEEE. CDR3 DNA: TGTGCCAGCAGCTTGCGCACGGGACGGACCAATCAGCCCCAGCATTTT. It yields the protein CASSLRTGRTNQPQHF.

V and J are TRBV7-2 and TRBJ1-2; the D is unclear. The ends were cut back, 5 bases at V and 8 bases at J, with 15 bases in the middle. CDR1 and CDR2 from the germline V gene are SGHTA and FQGNSA. The CDR3 is made up of 13 amino acids. This CDR3 reads CASSHREYQGYTF. In DNA form, the CDR3 reads TGTGCCAGCAGCCACCGAGAGTATCAGGGCTACACCTTC.

This clone was counted once. The chain joins TRBV7-2 to TRBJ2-3; 10 nucleotides agree with TRBD2. CDR1 is SGHTA, CDR2 FQGNSA, per germline. The CDR3 has 17 residues. With 5 bases clipped from V and 6 bases from J, the junction kept 14 bases outside the gene matches. This CDR3 is CASSQRSASGSGDTQYF. The CDR3 nucleotides read TGTGCCAGCAGCCAGAGGTCTGCTAGCGGGAGTGGGGATACGCAGTATTTT.

This chain links TRBV10-3 with TRBJ2-5; possibly TRBD2 for D (5 bases). The CDR3 is 15 amino acids. CDR1 and CDR2 from the germline V gene are ENHRY and SYGVKD. Trimming took 6 bases from V and 1 from J, leaving 15 bases between them. The DNA of the CDR3 is TGTGCCATCAGGACTGGTGGACTTCCCCAAGAGACCCAGTACTTC. Protein: CAIRTGGLPQETQYF.

The chain links TRBV30 to TRBJ2-5; D perhaps matches TRBD1 (5 bases). The V end was cut by 2 bases, the J end by 13 bases, with 14 bases between. The CDR3 sequence is 11 residues long. In germline, CDR1 is GTSNPN, CDR2 SVGIG (reference sequence). The CDR3 DNA reads TGTGCCTGGAGTTCCCTCAGGGATGCGTACTTC. This translates into CAWSSLRDAYF.

V usage is TRBV5-1 and J usage is TRBJ2-7; 7 bases agree with TRBD2. The V gene's germline CDR1 is SGHRS and CDR2 YFSETQ. With V trimmed by 1 base and J by 2 bases, 9 bases remained unmatched. This CDR3 is 16 amino acids long. Here the CDR3 DNA reads TGCGCCAGCAGCTTGTCCCCTAGCGGAGAACCCTACGAGCAGTACTTC. This codes for CASSLSPSGEPYEQYF.

This chain uses TRBV7-9 with TRBJ2-5, with 10 bases that match TRBD2. The CDR3 contains 19 residues. Per germline, CDR1 SEHNR and CDR2 FQNEAQ (reference sequence). Trimming at V came to 5 bases and at J to 3 bases, leaving 18 bases not matched to a gene. The CDR3, as DNA: TGTGCCAGCAGCCCCCGGCAGCCCTCCGGGACTAGCGATAAAGAGACCCAGTACTTC. Its protein product is CASSPRQPSGTSDKETQYF.